This T cell receptor (beta chain) was captured by sequencing in a study of blood T cell repertoires in COVID-19. This clone was observed once. Original processing methods: Reference gene primer amplification yielded estimated nucleated cell counts. TCRdb's copy holds only in-frame clones and misses some; the assay was immunoSEQ multiplex PCR. V, J and clone size reflect that table, while D and trimming were determined from the DNA. The sample has about 120,000 clones, 65% to 90% seen once. The receptor's source is an elderly man with active or convalescent COVID-19. The material sequenced was peripheral blood.

The CDR3 DNA is TGCGCCAGCAGCCAACCCCGGCGGGTTGGAAATGAGCAGTTCTTC. Its protein product is CASSQPRRVGNEQFF. V and J are TRBV4-1 and TRBJ2-1, with D perhaps TRBD2 (5 bases). The germline V gene encodes CDR1 MGHRA and CDR2 YSYEKL. CDR3 size: 15 residues. Trimming pared 2 bases from V and 7 bases from J, leaving 15 bases between.